What follows are 21 T cell receptor beta chains derived from one specimen sequenced in a study of blood T cell repertoires in COVID-19. Here immunoSEQ multiplex PCR was the method, and the copy in TCRdb shows in-frame clones only, minus some. The table records around 290,000 clones, roughly nine tenths of them present only once. Material: peripheral blood. These receptors were obtained from a woman in her thirties with COVID-19, enrolled during active disease.

The chain recombines TRBV7-3 with TRBJ2-3; D not resolved. Germline V gene lookup returns CDR1 SGHTA and CDR2 FQGTGA. Trimming pared 3 bases from V and 4 bases from J, leaving 8 bases between. The CDR3 covers 13 residues. CDR3 nucleotides: TGTGCCAGCAGCTTGCGACGGGCAGATACGCAGTATTTT. It encodes CASSLRRADTQYF.

The rearrangement joins TRBV5-6 to TRBJ2-7; perhaps TRBD1 as D (6 bases). Germline V gives CDR1 SGHDT, CDR2 YYEEEE. V was shortened by 3 bases and J by 3 bases, with 19 bases between the two germline ends. The CDR3 totals 16 residues. The CDR3 reads CASSSSPRTEGYEQYF. CDR3 bases: TGTGCCAGCAGCTCATCTCCCCGGACAGAGGGCTACGAGCAGTACTTC.

The gene calls are TRBV19 and TRBJ2-1; D gene ambiguous. CDR3 length equals 13 residues. With 7 bases removed from V and 8 bases from J, the gap between germline ends came to 15 bases. CDR1 and CDR2 (germline): LNHDA, SQIVND (reference sequence). The CDR3 sequence: CASTTGVSDEQFF. Here the CDR3 DNA reads TGTGCCAGTACTACTGGAGTAAGCGATGAGCAGTTCTTC.

Turning to this clone: A much bigger clone sits one base away, suggesting this may be a read error. The V gene is TRBV11-2, the J gene TRBJ2-6; D is unclear. The CDR3 is 15 residues long. Germline values: CDR1 SGHAT, CDR2 FQNNGV. V was cut by 1 base and J by 0 bases, with 4 bases left in between. The CDR3, as DNA: TGTGCCAGCAGCTTAGGACACTCTGGGGCCAACGTCCTGACTTTC. As protein: CASSLGHSGANVLTF. Supplemented by reference TRBV11-2 and TRBJ2-6, the full variable domain reads EAGVAQSPRYKIIEKRQSVAFWCNPISGHATLYWYQQILGQGPKLLIQFQNNGVVDDSQLPKDRFSAERLKGVDSTLKIQPAKLEDSAVYLCASSLGHSGANVLTFGAGSRLTVL.

This chain connects TRBV2 to TRBJ1-5, with D maybe TRBD1 (5 bases). CDR3 length: 12 amino acids. The germline gives CDR1 SNHLY, CDR2 FYNNEI. Trimming removed 1 base from V and 7 bases from J, with 5 bases in between. CDR3 region: CASSEGTQPQHF. The CDR3 DNA reads TGTGCCAGCAGTGAAGGGACACAGCCCCAGCATTTT.

This rearrangement joins TRBV19 to TRBJ2-7; 9 nucleotides agree with TRBD1. Trimming removed 5 bases from V and 3 bases from J; junction bases left unmatched: 11. This CDR3 is 16 amino acids long. CDR1 LNHDA and CDR2 SQIVND come from the germline V gene (reference sequence). Written as DNA, the CDR3 is TGTGCCAGTAGTCCCCCCCCGACAGGGGGGGTCTACGAGCAGTACTTC. The encoded protein is CASSPPPTGGVYEQYF.

The rearrangement joins TRBV28 to TRBJ2-5, with D possibly matching TRBD1 (6 bases). CDR3 length equals 15 residues. Germline loops: CDR1 MDHEN, CDR2 SYDVKM. V gave up 3 bases and J gave up 7 bases, with 18 bases separating them. CDR3 loop: CASSFSQGSRGTQYF. The CDR3, as DNA: TGTGCCAGCAGTTTTTCTCAGGGTAGCAGGGGGACCCAGTACTTC.

The V and J genes are TRBV12-3 or TRBV12-4 and TRBJ1-1; D unclear. The CDR3 has 12 amino acids. Trimming took 6 bases from V and 3 from J, leaving 8 bases between them. The CDR3 coding sequence is TGTGCCAGCAGCCCATTTTACACTGAAGCTTTCTTT. Its translation is CASSPFYTEAFF.

This chain joins TRBV6-5 and TRBJ2-1; the D gene is possibly TRBD1 (6 bases). Germline V gene lookup returns CDR1 MNHEY and CDR2 SVGAGI. Deletions cut 0 bases from V and 4 bases from J, with 13 bases between. CDR3 length: 16 residues. The CDR3 DNA follows: TGTGCCAGCAGTTACTCTGCTCCAGGACAGTACAATGAGCAGTTCTTC. It translates to CASSYSAPGQYNEQFF.

This sequence joins TRBV27 and TRBJ1-2, with unresolved D. Germline assignment: CDR1 MNHEY and CDR2 SMNVEV (reference sequence). This CDR3 is built from 13 residues. The V end was cut by 4 bases, the J end by 0 bases, with 6 bases between. CDR3 nucleotide sequence: TGTGCCAGCAGTTCCAGAACTAACTATGGCTACACCTTC. Translating it yields CASSSRTNYGYTF.

This clone came up once. The rearrangement links TRBV18 to TRBJ1-2, with 8 positions matching TRBD1. Per the germline V gene, CDR1 is KGHSH and CDR2 is LQKENI. CDR3 length: 16 residues. J gave up 2 bases and V 5 bases, and 10 bases lay outside the gene matches. Written as DNA, the CDR3 is TGTGCCAGCTCATTTGATCGGACAGGGCTAAACTATGGCTACACCTTC. It is translated as CASSFDRTGLNYGYTF.

This rearrangement joins TRBV14 to TRBJ1-1; no clear D. V lost 3 bases to trimming and J lost 1 base, with 12 bases between them. Per germline, CDR1 SGHDN and CDR2 FVKESK. This CDR3 comprises 15 residues. This chain's CDR3 is CASSHTVIRNTEAFF. The CDR3, as DNA: TGTGCCAGCAGCCACACGGTAATAAGGAACACTGAAGCTTTCTTT. Looking up the rest from reference TRBV14 and TRBJ1-1 gives the full variable domain: EAGVTQFPSHSVIEKGQTVTLRCDPISGHDNLYWYRRVMGKEIKFLLHFVKESKQDESGMPNNRFLAERTGGTYSTLKVQPAELEDSGVYFCASSHTVIRNTEAFFGQGTRLTVV.

CDR3 bases: TGTGCCAGCAGCGACGTGGACAGGGCTGAAAAACTGTTTTTT. This encodes CASSDVDRAEKLFF. The V and J genes are TRBV7-9 and TRBJ1-4; TRBD1 matches 8 bases. V was pared by 5 bases and J by 7 bases, with 6 bases of the junction left unmatched. Germline V gives CDR1 SEHNR, CDR2 FQNEAQ (reference sequence). The CDR3 has 14 amino acids.

This clone is a singleton in its sample. The CDR3 sequence: CASSFTRDSGSYEQYF. DNA of the CDR3: TGTGCCAGCAGTTTCACCCGGGACTCTGGATCCTACGAGCAGTACTTC. The chain combines TRBV6-5 with TRBJ2-7, with D perhaps matching TRBD2 (6 bases). The CDR3 loop spans 16 amino acids. Germline-derived CDR1 and CDR2 are MNHEY and SVGAGI. Trimming took 4 bases from V and 1 from J, leaving 17 bases between them.

The chain has TRBV6-5 and TRBJ1-4; no clear D gene. The germline V gene has CDR1 MNHEY and CDR2 SVGAGI. Between the trimmed V and J ends, which lost 2 bases and 8 bases, there was a span of 12 bases. This CDR3 has 14 residues. CDR3 bases: TGTGCCAGCAGTTACAGGGTCGAGGGAGAAAAACTGTTTTTT. This translates into CASSYRVEGEKLFF.

V gene TRBV6-5 combines with J gene TRBJ2-7, with D maybe TRBD2 (5 bases). V lost 6 bases and J 0 bases, leaving 12 bases between the germline ends. CDR3 length: 14 residues. Germline CDR1 reads MNHEY; CDR2 reads SVGAGI. The CDR3 loop is CASRFPGGSYEQYF. The CDR3 nucleotides read TGTGCCAGCAGATTCCCAGGAGGCTCCTACGAGCAGTACTTC.

V usage is TRBV27 and J usage is TRBJ1-1; D is ambiguous. V was pared by 3 bases and J by 0 bases, with 11 bases between. This CDR3 has 15 amino acids. Per germline, CDR1 MNHEY and CDR2 SMNVEV (reference sequence). CDR3 amino acids: CASSLAGTMNTEAFF. The CDR3 bases are TGTGCCAGCAGTTTGGCGGGAACCATGAACACTGAAGCTTTCTTT.

The CDR3 DNA reads as TGTGCCAGCTCAGTAAACAGGGAAGAGGTACCTAATGAAAAACTGTTTTTT. Translating gives CASSVNREEVPNEKLFF. This chain uses TRBV18 with TRBJ1-4; possible D gene TRBD1, 6 bases. This CDR3 is built from 17 residues. Looked up from germline, CDR1 is KGHSH and CDR2 is LQKENI. The ends were cut back, 5 bases at V and 3 bases at J, with 19 bases in the middle.

The chain recombines TRBV18 with TRBJ2-2; D perhaps matches TRBD2 (5 bases). Germline V gene sequence: CDR1 KGHSH, CDR2 LQKENI. Trimming cost V 1 base and J 1 base, with 16 bases left between them. CDR3 length: 18 residues. The CDR3 loop is CASSPRPSMTKNTGELFF. The CDR3 bases are TGTGCCAGCTCACCACGGCCCTCCATGACTAAGAACACCGGGGAGCTGTTTTTT.

The genes are TRBV9 and TRBJ1-2; the match to TRBD1 covers 8 bases. Germline V lookup: CDR1 SGDLS, CDR2 YYNGEE. V shed 4 bases, J shed 3 bases, and the junction held 2 bases outside the gene matches. The CDR3 is made up of 13 amino acids. The CDR3 loop is CASSLTGDYGYTF. CDR3 in DNA: TGTGCCAGCAGCCTGACAGGGGACTATGGCTACACCTTC.

The genes are TRBV19 and TRBJ2-3; perhaps TRBD2 as D (6 bases). Trimming removed 3 bases at V and 4 bases at J, with 14 bases between. The length of the CDR3 is 15 residues. Germline loops: CDR1 LNHDA, CDR2 SQIVND (reference sequence). The CDR3 loop is CASSMWRDVADTQYF. The CDR3 coding sequence is TGTGCCAGTAGTATGTGGCGGGATGTGGCAGATACGCAGTATTTT. The full variable domain, in which reference TRBV19 and TRBJ2-3 provide the parts outside the CDR3, is DGGITQSPKYLFRKEGQNVTLSCEQNLNHDAMYWYRQDPGQGLRLIYYSQIVNDFQKGDIAEGYSVSREKKESFPLTVTSAQKNPTAFYLCASSMWRDVADTQYFGPGTRLTVL.